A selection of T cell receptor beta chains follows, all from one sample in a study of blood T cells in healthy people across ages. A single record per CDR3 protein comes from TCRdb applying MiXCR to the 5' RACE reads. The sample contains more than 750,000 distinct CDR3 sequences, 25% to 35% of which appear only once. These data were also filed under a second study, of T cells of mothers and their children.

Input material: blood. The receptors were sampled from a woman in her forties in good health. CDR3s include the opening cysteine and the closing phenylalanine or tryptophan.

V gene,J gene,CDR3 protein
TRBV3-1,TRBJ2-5,CASSQDLGRIQETQYF
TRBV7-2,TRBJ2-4,CASSVQGGRNDEQYF
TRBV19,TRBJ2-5,CASSIYGKETQYF
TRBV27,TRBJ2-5,CASSGHGASEETQYF
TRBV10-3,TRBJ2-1,CAISESKGGGAVNEQFF
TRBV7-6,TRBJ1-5,CASSIDPNQPQHF
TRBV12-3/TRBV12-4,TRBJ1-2,CASSYNEVNYGYTF
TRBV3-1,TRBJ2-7,CASSQDRLGRYEQYF
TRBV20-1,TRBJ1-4,CSAPRKDSGEKLFF
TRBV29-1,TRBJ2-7,CSAARQGGSYEQYF
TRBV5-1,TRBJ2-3,CASSGDRGTDTQYF
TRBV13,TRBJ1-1,CASSPIQAGKVEAFF
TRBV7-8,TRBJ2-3,CTSSGEQGFYTDTQYF
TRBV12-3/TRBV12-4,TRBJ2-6,CASQTGSGANVLTF
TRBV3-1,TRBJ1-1,CASGATVNTEAFF
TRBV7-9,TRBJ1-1,CASDIPTVAFF
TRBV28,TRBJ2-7,CASSYLKAPYEQYF
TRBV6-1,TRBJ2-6,CASSGTSGSFLSGANVLTF
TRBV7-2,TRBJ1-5,CASTGMGQPQHF
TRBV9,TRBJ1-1,CASSVGLQRGMEDTEAFF
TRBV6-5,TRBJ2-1,CASRYRDRTHNEQFF
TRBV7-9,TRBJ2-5,CASSLGGGAKTQYF
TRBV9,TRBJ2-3,CASSMLLAGDTDTQYF
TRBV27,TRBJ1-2,CASSEGGGGYTF
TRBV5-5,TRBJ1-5,CASREWAGGNQPQHF
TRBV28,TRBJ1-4,CATLDRGLEKLFF
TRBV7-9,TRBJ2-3,CASSWGEGTDTQYF
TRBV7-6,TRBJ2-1,CASSQSSHANEQFF
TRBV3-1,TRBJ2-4,CAGSQGGGGKNIQYF
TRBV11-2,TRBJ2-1,CASSVTGVYYNEQFF
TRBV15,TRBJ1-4,CATSRAPGPPNEKLFF
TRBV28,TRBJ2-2,CASRGGGTNTGELFF
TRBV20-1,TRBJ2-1,CSARAPGGTSAEGEQFF
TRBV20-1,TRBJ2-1,CSARGEEVAGYEQFF
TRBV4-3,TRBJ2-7,CASSQGRTEYSTYEQYF
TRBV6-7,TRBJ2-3,CASSTLAGRTDTQYF
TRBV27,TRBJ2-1,CASTSGGDNEQFF
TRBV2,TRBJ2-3,CASSEARLATQYF
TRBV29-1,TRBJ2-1,CSVTTLAGPNNEQFF
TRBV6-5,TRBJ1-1,CASSSGIGTEAFF
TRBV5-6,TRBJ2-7,CASSLGQVYEQYF
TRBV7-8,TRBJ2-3,CASSFGTGTDTQYF
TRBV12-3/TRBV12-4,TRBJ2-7,CASSFAERDEQYF
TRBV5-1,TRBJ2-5,CASSPWTLYQETQYF
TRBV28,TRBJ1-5,CASSRRQPQHF
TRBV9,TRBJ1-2,CASSVAVRGFDYGYTF
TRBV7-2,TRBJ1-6,CASSSNSPLHF
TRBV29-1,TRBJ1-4,CSVDTGDPYTTNEKLFF
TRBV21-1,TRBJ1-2,CASSYRRYTF
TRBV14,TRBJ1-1,CASSQTNTEAFF
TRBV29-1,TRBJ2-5,CSALTGGRRVETQYF
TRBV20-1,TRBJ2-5,CSAPDPLADTRNEQYF
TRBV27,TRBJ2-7,CASSPGPRGYEQYF
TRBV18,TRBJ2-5,CASSPIQETQYF
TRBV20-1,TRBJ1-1,CSARAGVGGTKAFF